The T cell receptor (beta chain) described here comes from a study of radiotherapy plus CTLA-4 blockade in lung cancer. The CDR3 is 11 amino acids. Germline values: CDR1 SEHNR, CDR2 FQNEAQ (reference sequence). Between the trimmed V and J ends, which lost 4 bases and 8 bases, there was a span of 6 bases. Data came from immunoSEQ multiplex PCR; TCRdb stores just in-frame clones and leaves some out. The profile shows 75,000 to 100,000 clones, around nine tenths of them singletons. Chemo-refractory metastatic non-small-cell lung cancer patients were treated with focal radiation plus CTLA-4 blockade with ipilimumab.

The rearrangement joins TRBV7-9 to TRBJ2-1, with unresolved D. The material was peripheral blood, obtained from a patient treated with radiotherapy plus ipilimumab. The TCR originated in a human donor with non-small cell lung cancer that progressed on radiotherapy plus ipilimumab. The CDR3 nucleotides read TGTGCCAGCAGCTGGGCGGATGAGCAGTTCTTC. Amino acids: CASSWADEQFF.